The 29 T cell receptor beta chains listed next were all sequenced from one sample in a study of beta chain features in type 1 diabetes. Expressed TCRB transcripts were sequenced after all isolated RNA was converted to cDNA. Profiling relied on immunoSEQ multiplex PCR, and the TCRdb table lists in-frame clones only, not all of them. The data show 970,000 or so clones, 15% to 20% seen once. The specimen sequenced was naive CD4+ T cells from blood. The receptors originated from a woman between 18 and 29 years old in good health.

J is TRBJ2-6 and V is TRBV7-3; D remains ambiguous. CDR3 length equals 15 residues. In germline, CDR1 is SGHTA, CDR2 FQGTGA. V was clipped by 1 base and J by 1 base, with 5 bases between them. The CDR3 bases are TGTGCCAGCAGCTTAATTCCTTCTGGGGCCAACGTCCTGACTTTC. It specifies CASSLIPSGANVLTF.

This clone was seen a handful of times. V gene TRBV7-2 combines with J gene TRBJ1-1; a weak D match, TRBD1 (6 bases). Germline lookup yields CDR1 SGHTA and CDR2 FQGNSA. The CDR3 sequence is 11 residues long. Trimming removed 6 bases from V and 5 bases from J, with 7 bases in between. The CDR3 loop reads CASRTGTEAFF. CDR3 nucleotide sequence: TGTGCCAGCAGGACAGGTACTGAAGCTTTCTTT.

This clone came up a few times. The CDR3 bases are TGCGCCAGCAGCCCAACTATGGGGCCACCGCCTGGGGCCAACGTCCTGACTTTC. Protein product: CASSPTMGPPPGANVLTF. The J gene is TRBJ2-6, the V gene TRBV5-1; D is possibly TRBD1 (5 bases). CDR1 and CDR2 (germline): SGHRS, YFSETQ. Between the trimmed V and J ends, which lost 4 bases and 2 bases, there was a span of 19 bases. This CDR3 has 18 amino acids.

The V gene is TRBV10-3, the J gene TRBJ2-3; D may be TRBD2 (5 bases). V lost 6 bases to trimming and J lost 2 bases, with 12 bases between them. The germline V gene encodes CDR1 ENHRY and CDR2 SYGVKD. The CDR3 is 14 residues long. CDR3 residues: CAIRGLLYTDTQYF. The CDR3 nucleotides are TGTGCCATCAGAGGACTGCTATACACAGATACGCAGTATTTT.

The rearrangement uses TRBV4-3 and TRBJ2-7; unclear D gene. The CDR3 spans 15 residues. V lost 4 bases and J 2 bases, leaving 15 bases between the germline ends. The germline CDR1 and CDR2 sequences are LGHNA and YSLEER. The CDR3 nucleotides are TGCGCCAGCAGCCCTAAACGGCAGTTAACCTACGAGCAGTACTTC. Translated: CASSPKRQLTYEQYF.

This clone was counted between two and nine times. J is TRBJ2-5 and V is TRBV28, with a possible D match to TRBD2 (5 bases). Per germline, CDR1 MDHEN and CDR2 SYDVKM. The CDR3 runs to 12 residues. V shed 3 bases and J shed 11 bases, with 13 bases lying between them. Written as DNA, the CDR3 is TGTGCCAGCAGTTTTGCCGGTTGGGAGCAGTACTTC. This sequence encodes CASSFAGWEQYF.

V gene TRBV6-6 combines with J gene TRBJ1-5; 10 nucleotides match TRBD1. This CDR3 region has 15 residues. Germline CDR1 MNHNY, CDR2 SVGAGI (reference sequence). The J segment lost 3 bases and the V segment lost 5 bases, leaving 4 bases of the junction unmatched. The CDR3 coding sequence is TGTGCCAGCAGTCCCGGACAGGGGGTCAATCAGCCCCAGCATTTT. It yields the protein CASSPGQGVNQPQHF.

CDR3 in amino acids: CASSLAASGNTIYF. DNA of the CDR3: TGTGCCAGCAGCTTAGCGGCCTCTGGAAACACCATATATTTT. V usage is TRBV11-2 and J usage is TRBJ1-3, with D hard to call. Trimming shortened V by 1 base and J by 0 bases, and 4 bases separated the two germline ends. Germline values: CDR1 SGHAT, CDR2 FQNNGV. The length of the CDR3 is 14 residues.

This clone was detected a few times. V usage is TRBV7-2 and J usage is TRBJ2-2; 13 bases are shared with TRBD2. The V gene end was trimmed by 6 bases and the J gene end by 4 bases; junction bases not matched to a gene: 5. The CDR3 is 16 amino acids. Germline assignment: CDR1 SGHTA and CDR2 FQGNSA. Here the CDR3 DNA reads TGTGCCAGCAGACTAGCGGGAGGGCTCGGCACCGGGGAGCTGTTTTTT. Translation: CASRLAGGLGTGELFF.

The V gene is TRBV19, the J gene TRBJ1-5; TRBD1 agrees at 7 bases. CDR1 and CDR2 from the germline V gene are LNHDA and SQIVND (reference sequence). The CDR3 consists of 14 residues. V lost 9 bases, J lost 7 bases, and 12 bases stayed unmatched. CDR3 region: CASGDRDHWQPQHF. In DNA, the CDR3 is TGTGCCAGCGGTGACAGGGACCACTGGCAGCCCCAGCATTTT.

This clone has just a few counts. CDR3 DNA: TGTGCCAGCAGTAGAGACAGGGCCGAGACCCAGTACTTC. Its protein product is CASSRDRAETQYF. This chain joins TRBV2 and TRBJ2-5, with 7 bases that match TRBD1. V shed 5 bases, J shed 5 bases, and the junction held 5 bases outside the gene matches. The V gene's germline CDR1 is SNHLY and CDR2 FYNNEI. CDR3 length equals 13 residues.

The DNA for the CDR3 is TGTGCCAGCAGGCGAACCGGACAGGCCTCAGATACGCAGTATTTT. Translation gives CASRRTGQASDTQYF. The chain employs TRBV7-3 and TRBJ2-3; 7 bases are a match to TRBD1. The germline V gene has CDR1 SGHTA and CDR2 FQGTGA. The CDR3 spans 15 residues. The V segment lost 6 bases and the J segment 4 bases; nucleotides outside the gene matches: 10.

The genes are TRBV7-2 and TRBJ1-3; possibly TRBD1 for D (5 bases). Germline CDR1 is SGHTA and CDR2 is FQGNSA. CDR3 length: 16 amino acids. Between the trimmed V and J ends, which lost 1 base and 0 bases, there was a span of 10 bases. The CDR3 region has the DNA TGTGCCAGCAGCTTAGTGGGGCGGCGCTCTGGAAACACCATATATTTT. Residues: CASSLVGRRSGNTIYF.

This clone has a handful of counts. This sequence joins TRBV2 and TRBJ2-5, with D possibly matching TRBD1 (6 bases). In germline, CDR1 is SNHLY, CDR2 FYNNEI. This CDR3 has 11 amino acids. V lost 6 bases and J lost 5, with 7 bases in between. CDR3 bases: TGTGCCAGCAGGCAGGGGGAGACCCAGTACTTC. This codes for CASRQGETQYF.

CDR3 amino acids: CASSLEGGLVGNNEQFF. CDR3 bases: TGTGCCAGCAGCTTAGAAGGGGGACTAGTAGGGAACAATGAGCAGTTCTTC. The chain carries TRBV7-2 and TRBJ2-1, with 8 bases aligning to TRBD2. Looked up from germline, CDR1 is SGHTA and CDR2 is FQGNSA. This CDR3 comprises 17 residues. Germline trimming cut 1 base from V and 5 bases from J; bases unmatched to any gene: 10.

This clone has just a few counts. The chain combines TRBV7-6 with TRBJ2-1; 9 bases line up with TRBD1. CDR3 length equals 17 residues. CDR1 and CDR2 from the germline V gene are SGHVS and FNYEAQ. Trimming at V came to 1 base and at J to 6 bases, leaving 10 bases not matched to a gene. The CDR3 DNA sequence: TGTGCCAGCAGCTTAGGGACGGGGACAGGGTGGGTCAATGAGCAGTTCTTC. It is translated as CASSLGTGTGWVNEQFF. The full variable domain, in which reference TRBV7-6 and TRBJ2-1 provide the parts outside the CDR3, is GAGVSQSPRYKVTKRGQDVALRCDPISGHVSLYWYRQALGQGPEFLTYFNYEAQQDKSGLPNDRFSAERPEGSISTLTIQRTEQRDSAMYRCASSLGTGTGWVNEQFFGPGTRLTVL.

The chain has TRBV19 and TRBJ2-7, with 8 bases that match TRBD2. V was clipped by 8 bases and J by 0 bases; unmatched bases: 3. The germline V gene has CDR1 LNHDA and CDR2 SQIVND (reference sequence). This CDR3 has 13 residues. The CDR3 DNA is TGTGCCAGTGGTCTAGCGGGCTCCTACGAGCAGTACTTC. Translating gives CASGLAGSYEQYF.

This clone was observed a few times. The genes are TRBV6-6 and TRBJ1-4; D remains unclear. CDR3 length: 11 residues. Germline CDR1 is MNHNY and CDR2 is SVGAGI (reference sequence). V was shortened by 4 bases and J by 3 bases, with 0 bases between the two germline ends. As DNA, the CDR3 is TGTGCCAGCAGTTCTAATGAAAAACTGTTTTTT. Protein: CASSSNEKLFF.

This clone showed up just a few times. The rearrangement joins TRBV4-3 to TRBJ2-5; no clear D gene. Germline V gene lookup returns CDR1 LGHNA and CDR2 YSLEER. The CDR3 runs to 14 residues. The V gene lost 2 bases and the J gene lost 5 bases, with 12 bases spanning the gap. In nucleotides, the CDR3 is TGCGCCAGCAGCCAATCCCTTATCACGGAGACCCAGTACTTC. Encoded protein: CASSQSLITETQYF.

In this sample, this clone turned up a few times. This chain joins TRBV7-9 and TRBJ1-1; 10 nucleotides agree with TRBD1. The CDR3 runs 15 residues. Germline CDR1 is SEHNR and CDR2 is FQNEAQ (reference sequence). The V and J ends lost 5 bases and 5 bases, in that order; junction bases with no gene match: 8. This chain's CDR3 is CASSMGQGLETEAFF. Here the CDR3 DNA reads TGTGCCAGCAGCATGGGACAGGGGTTGGAAACTGAAGCTTTCTTT.

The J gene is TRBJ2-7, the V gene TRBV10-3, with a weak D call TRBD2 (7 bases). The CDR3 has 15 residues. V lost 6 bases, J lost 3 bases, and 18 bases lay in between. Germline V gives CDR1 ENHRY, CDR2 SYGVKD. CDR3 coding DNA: TGTGCCATCAGAGGGGGGGCAGGGTTCGACTACGAGCAGTACTTC. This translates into CAIRGGAGFDYEQYF.

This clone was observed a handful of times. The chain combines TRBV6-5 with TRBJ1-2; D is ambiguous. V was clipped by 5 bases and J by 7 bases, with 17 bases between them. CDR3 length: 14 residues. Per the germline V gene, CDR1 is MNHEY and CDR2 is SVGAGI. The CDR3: CASSDAASYSGYTF. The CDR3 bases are TGTGCCAGCAGTGACGCGGCTAGCTACTCTGGCTACACCTTC.

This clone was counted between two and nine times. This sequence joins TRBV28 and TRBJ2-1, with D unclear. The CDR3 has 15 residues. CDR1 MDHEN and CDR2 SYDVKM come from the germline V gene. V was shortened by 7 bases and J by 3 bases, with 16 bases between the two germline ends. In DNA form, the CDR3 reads TGTGCCAGCACCCTACCTGGTGGCGGCTACAATGAGCAGTTCTTC. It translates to CASTLPGGGYNEQFF. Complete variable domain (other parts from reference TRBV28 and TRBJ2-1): DVKVTQSSRYLVKRTGEKVFLECVQDMDHENMFWYRQDPGLGLRLIYFSYDVKMKEKGDIPEGYSVSREKKERFSLILESASTNQTSMYLCASTLPGGGYNEQFFGPGTRLTVL.

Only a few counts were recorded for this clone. The DNA of the CDR3 is TGTGCCAGTAAAGCTGACCGTCGCGGGAGGGTAAGCAATGAGCAGTTCTTC. It specifies CASKADRRGRVSNEQFF. This rearrangement joins TRBV19 to TRBJ2-1, with 9 bases aligning to TRBD2. Germline-derived CDR1 and CDR2 are LNHDA and SQIVND (reference sequence). V lost 7 bases and J lost 6; bases outside the gene matches: 16. The CDR3 is made up of 17 amino acids.

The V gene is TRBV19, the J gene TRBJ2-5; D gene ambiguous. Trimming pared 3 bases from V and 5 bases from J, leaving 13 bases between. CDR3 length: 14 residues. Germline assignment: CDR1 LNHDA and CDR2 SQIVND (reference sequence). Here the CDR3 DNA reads TGTGCCAGTAGTATTCACGGAGCTAGGGAGACCCAGTACTTC. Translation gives CASSIHGARETQYF.

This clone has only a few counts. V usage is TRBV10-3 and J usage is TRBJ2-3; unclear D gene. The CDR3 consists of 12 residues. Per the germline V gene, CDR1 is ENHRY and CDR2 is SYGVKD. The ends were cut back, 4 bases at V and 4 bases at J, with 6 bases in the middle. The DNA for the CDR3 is TGTGCCATCAGTGCGGCCGCAGATACGCAGTATTTT. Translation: CAISAAADTQYF.

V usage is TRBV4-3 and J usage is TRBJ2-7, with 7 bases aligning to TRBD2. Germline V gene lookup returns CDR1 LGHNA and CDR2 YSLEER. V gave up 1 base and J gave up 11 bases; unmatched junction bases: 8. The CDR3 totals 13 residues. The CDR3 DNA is TGCGCCAGCAGCCAAGCAATCGGGGGGAGTGAGTACTTC. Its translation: CASSQAIGGSEYF.

The CDR3 DNA reads TGTGCCACCAGCAGAGGGCTGCGGGGCACGGGAGATACGCAGTATTTT. It is translated as CATSRGLRGTGDTQYF. This sequence joins TRBV15 and TRBJ2-3, with D tentatively TRBD2 (6 bases). Germline V gene lookup returns CDR1 LNHNV and CDR2 YYDKDF (reference sequence). The V gene lost 1 base and the J gene lost 5 bases, with 16 bases spanning the gap. The CDR3 runs to 16 residues.

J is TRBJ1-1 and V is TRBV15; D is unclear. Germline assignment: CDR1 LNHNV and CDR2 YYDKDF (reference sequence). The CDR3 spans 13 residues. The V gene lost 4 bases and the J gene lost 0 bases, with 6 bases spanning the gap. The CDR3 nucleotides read TGTGCCACCAGCACTACGGTGAACACTGAAGCTTTCTTT. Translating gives CATSTTVNTEAFF.